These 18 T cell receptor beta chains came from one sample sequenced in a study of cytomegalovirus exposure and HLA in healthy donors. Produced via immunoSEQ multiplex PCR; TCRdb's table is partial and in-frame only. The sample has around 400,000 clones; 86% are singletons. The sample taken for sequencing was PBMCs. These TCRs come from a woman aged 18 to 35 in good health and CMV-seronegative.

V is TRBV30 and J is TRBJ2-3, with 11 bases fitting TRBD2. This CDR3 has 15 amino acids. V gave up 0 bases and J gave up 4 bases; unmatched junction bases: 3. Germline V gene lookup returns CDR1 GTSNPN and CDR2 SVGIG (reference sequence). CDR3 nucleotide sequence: TGTGCCTGGAGTGTATTAGCGGGGGGGTCAGATACGCAGTATTTT. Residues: CAWSVLAGGSDTQYF.

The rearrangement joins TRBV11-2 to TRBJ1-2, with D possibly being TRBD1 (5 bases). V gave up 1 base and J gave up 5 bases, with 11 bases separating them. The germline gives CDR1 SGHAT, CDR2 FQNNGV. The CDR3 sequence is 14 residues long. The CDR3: CASSLVDILYGYTF. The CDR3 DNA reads TGTGCCAGCAGCTTAGTGGACATTTTGTATGGCTACACCTTC.

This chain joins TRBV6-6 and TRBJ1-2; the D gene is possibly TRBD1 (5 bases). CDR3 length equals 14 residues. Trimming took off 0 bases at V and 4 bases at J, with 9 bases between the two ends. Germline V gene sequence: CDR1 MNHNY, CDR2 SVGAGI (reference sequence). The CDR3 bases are TGTGCCAGCAGTTACTCGGAGGGGAGCTATGGCTACACCTTC. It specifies CASSYSEGSYGYTF.

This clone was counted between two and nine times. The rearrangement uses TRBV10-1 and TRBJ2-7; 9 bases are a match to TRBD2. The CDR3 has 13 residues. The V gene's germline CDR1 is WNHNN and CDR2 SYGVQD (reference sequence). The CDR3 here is CPPPGTSSYEQYF. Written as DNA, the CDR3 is TGCCCCCCACCGGGGACTAGCTCTTACGAGCAGTACTTC.

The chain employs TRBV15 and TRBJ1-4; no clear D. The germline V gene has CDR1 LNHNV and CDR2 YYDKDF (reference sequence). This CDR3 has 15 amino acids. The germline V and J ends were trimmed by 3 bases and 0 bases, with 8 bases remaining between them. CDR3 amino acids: CATSRAPATNEKLFF. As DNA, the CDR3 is TGTGCCACCAGCAGGGCCCCTGCAACTAATGAAAAACTGTTTTTT. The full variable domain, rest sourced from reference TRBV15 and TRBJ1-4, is DAMVIQNPRYQVTQFGKPVTLSCSQTLNHNVMYWYQQKSSQAPKLLFHYYDKDFNNEADTPDNFQSRRPNTSFCFLDIRSPGLGDTAMYLCATSRAPATNEKLFFGSGTQLSVL.

The CDR3 nucleotides read TGTGCCAGCAGCTTAGAGGGCAGGGGGTTTCCTAATTCACCCCTCCACTTT. It is translated as CASSLEGRGFPNSPLHF. The chain joins TRBV7-8 to TRBJ1-6; 7 nucleotides agree with TRBD1. The CDR3 runs to 17 residues. V was clipped by 1 base and J by 6 bases; unmatched bases: 9. CDR1 is SGHVS, CDR2 FQNEAQ, per germline.

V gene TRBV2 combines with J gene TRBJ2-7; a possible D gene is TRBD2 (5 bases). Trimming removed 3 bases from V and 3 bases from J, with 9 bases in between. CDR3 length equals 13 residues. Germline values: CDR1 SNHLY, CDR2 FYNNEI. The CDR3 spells CASSDTGIYEQYF. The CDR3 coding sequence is TGTGCCAGCAGTGACACGGGGATCTACGAGCAGTACTTC.

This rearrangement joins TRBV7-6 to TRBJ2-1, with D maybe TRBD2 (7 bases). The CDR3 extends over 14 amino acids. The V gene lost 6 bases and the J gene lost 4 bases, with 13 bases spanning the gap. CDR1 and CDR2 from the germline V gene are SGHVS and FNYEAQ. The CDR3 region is CASREGGPYNEQFF. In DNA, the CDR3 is TGTGCCAGCAGAGAGGGGGGGCCTTACAATGAGCAGTTCTTC.

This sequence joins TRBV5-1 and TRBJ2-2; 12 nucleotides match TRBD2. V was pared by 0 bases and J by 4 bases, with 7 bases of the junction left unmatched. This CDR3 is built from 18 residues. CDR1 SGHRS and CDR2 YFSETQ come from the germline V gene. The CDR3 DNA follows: TGCGCCAGCAGCTTGGAGCCTAGCGGGGGGGCGGTCACCGGGGAGCTGTTTTTT. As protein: CASSLEPSGGAVTGELFF.

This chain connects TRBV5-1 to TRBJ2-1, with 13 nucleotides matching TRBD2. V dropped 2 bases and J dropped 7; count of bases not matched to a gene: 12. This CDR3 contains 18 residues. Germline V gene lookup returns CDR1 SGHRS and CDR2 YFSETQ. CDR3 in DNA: TGCGCCAGCAGCTTAACGCCCGGACTAGCGGGAGTAGGGAATGAGCAGTTCTTC. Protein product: CASSLTPGLAGVGNEQFF.

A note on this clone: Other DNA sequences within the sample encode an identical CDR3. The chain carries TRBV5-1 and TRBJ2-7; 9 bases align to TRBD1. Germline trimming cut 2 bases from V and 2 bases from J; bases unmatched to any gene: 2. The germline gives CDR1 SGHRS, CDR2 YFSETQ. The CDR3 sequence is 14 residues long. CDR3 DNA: TGCGCCAGCAGCTTAGGGGACAGGGCCTACGAGCAGTACTTC. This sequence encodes CASSLGDRAYEQYF.

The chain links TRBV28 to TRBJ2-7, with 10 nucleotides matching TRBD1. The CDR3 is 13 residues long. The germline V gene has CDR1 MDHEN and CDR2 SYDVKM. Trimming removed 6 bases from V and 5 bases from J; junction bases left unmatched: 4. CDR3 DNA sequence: TGTGCCAGCAGATCGGGACAGGGGCACGAGCAGTACTTC. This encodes CASRSGQGHEQYF.

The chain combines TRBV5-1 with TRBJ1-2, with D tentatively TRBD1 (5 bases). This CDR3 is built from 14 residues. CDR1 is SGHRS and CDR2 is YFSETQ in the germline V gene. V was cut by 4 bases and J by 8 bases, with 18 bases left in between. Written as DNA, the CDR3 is TGCGCCAGCAGCGCGGAATACAGGTTGGACGGCTACACCTTC. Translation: CASSAEYRLDGYTF.

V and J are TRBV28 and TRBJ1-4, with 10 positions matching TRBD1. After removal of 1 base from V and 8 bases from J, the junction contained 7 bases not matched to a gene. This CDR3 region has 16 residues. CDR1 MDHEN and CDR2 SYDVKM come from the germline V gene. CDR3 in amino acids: CASSLSLGQGREKLFF. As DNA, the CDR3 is TGTGCCAGCAGTTTATCCCTGGGACAGGGGAGAGAAAAACTGTTTTTT.

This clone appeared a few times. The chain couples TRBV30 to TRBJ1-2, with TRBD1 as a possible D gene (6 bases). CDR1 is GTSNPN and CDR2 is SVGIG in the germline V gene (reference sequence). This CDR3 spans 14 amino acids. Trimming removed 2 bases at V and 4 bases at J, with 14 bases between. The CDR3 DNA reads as TGTGCCTGGAGTCCCCTCGGACAGCTCTATGGCTACACCTTC. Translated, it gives CAWSPLGQLYGYTF.

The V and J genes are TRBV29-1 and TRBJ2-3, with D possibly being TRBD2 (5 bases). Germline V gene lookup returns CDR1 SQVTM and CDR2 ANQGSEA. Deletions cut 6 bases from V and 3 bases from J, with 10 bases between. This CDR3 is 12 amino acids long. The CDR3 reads CSVQSGTDTQYF. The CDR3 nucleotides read TGCAGCGTCCAAAGCGGAACAGATACGCAGTATTTT.

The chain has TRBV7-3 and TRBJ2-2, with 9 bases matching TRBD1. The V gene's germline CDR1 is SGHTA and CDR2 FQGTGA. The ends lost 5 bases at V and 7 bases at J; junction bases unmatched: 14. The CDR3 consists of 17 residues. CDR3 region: CASSPRTHRGQVGELFF. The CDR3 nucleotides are TGTGCCAGCAGCCCACGGACCCACAGGGGGCAGGTCGGGGAGCTGTTTTTT.

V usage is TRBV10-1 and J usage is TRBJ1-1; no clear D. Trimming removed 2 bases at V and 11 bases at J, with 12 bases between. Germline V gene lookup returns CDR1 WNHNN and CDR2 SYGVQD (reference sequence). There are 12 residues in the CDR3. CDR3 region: CASSEIAGRAFF. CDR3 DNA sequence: TGCGCCAGCAGTGAGATCGCCGGGAGGGCTTTCTTT.